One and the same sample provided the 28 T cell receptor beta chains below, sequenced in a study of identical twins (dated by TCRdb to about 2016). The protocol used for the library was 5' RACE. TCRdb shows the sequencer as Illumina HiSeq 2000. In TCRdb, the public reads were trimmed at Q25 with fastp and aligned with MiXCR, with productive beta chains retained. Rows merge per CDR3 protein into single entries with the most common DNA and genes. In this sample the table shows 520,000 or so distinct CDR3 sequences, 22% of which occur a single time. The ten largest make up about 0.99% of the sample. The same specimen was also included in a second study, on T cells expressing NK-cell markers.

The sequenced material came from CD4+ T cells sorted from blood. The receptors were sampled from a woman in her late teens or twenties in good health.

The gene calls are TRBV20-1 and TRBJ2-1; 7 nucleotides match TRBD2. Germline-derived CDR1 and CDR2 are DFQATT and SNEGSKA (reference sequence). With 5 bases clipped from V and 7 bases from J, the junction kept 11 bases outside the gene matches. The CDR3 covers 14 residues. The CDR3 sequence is CSAHKSGVGNEQFF. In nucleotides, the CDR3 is TGCAGTGCTCACAAAAGCGGGGTGGGGAATGAGCAGTTCTTC.

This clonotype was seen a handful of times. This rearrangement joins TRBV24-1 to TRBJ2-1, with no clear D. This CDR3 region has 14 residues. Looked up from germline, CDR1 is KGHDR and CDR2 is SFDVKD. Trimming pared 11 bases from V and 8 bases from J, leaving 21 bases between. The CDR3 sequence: CAREGWRSDHEQFF. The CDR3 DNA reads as TGTGCCAGGGAAGGCTGGCGATCGGATCATGAGCAGTTCTTC.

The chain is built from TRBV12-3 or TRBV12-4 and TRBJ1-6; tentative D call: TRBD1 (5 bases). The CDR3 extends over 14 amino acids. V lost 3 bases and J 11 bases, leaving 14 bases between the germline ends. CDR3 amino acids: CASSFGGSGTPLHF. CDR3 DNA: TGTGCCAGCAGTTTCGGTGGGTCAGGGACACCCCTCCACTTT.

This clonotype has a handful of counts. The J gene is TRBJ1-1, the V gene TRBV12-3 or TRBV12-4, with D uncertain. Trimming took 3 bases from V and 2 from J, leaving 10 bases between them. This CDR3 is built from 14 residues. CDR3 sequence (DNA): TGTGCCAGCAGTTTGTCTCCCAGCAACACTGAAGCTTTCTTT. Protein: CASSLSPSNTEAFF.

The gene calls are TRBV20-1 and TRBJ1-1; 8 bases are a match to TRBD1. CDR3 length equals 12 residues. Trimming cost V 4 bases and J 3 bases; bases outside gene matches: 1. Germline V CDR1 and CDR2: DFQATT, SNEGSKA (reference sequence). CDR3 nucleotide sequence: TGCAGTGCTAAGACAGGGGACACTGAAGCTTTCTTT. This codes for CSAKTGDTEAFF.

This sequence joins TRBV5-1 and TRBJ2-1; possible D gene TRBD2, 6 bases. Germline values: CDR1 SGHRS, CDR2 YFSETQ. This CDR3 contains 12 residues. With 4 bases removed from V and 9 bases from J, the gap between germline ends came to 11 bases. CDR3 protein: CASSVEGGEQFF. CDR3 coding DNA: TGCGCCAGCAGCGTGGAGGGCGGTGAGCAGTTCTTC.

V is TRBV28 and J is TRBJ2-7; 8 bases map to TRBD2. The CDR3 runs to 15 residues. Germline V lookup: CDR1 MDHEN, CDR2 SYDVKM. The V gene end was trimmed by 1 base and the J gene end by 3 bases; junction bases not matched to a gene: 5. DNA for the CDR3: TGTGCCAGCAGTTTATCGGGGGGGGGTAGCTACGAGCAGTACTTC. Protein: CASSLSGGGSYEQYF.

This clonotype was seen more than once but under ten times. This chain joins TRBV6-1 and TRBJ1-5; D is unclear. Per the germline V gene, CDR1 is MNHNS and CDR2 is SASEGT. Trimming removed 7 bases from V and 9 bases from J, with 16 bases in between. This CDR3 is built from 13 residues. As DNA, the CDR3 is TGTGCCAGCACAGGTGACCCAAGGTCGCCCCAGCATTTT. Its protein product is CASTGDPRSPQHF.

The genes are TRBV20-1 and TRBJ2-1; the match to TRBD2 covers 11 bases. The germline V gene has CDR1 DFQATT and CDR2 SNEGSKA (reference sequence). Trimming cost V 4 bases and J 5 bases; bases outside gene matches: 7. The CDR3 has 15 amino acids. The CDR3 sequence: CSAIPTSGANNEQFF. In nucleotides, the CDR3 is TGCAGTGCTATCCCGACTAGCGGGGCCAACAATGAGCAGTTCTTC.

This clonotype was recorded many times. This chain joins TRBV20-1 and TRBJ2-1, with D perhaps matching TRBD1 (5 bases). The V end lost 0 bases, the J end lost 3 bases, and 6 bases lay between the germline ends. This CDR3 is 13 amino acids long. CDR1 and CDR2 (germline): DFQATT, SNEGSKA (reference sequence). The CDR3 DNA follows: TGCAGTGCTAGAGACAGGGACTACAATGAGCAGTTCTTC. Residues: CSARDRDYNEQFF.

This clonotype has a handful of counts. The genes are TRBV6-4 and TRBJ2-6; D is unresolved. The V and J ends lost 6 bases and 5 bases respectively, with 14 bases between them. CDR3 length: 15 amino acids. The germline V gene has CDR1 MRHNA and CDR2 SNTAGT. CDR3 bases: TGTGCCAGCAGCGAATTTCCACATCGGGCCAACGTCCTGACTTTC. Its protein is CASSEFPHRANVLTF.

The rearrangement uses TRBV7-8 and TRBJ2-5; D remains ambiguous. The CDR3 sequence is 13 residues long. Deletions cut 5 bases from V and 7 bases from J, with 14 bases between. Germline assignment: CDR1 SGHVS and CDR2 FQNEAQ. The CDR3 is CASSPLSTGTQYF. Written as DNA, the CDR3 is TGTGCCAGCAGCCCCCTCTCCACCGGGACCCAGTACTTC.

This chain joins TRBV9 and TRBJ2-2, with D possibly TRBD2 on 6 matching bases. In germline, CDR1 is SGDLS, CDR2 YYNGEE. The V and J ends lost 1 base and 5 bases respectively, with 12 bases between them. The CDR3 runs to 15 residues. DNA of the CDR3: TGTGCCAGCAGCGTATGGGGGGACGATACCGGGGAGCTGTTTTTT. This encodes CASSVWGDDTGELFF.

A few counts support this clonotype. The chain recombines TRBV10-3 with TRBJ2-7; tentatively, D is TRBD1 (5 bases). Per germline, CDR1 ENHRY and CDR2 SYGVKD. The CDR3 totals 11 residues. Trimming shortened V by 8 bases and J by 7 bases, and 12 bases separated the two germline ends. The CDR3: CAIGAVWEQYF. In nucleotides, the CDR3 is TGTGCCATCGGGGCCGTTTGGGAGCAGTACTTC.

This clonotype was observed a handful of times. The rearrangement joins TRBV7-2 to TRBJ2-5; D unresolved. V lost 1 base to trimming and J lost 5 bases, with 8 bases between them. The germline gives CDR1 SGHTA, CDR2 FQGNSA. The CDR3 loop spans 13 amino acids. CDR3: CASSLVGDETQYF. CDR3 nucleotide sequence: TGTGCCAGCAGCTTAGTTGGAGACGAGACCCAGTACTTC.

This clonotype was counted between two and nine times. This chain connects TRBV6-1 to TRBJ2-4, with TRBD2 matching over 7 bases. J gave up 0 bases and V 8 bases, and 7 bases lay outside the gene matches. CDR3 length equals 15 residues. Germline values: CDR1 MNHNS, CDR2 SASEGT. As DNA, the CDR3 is TGTGCCAGCGCTGAGCGGGATATAGCCAAAAACATTCAGTACTTC. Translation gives CASAERDIAKNIQYF.

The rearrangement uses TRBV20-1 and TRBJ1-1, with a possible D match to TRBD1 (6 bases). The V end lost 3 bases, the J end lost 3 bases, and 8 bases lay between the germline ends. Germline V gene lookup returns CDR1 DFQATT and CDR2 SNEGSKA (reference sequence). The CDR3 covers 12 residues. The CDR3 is CSARGAYTEAFF. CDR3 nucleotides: TGCAGTGCTAGGGGGGCGTACACTGAAGCTTTCTTT.

The CDR3 reads CAISEAKEQYF. CDR3 sequence (DNA): TGTGCCATCAGTGAGGCGAAAGAGCAGTACTTC. The gene calls are TRBV10-3 and TRBJ2-7; D is ambiguous. Between the trimmed V and J ends, which lost 2 bases and 7 bases, there was a span of 6 bases. The CDR3 has 11 residues. CDR1 and CDR2 from the germline V gene are ENHRY and SYGVKD.

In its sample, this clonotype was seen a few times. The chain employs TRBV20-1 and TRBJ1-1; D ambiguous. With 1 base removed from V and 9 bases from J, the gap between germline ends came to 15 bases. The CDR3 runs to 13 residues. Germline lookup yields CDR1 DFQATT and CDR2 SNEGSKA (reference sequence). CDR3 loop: CSARGRSREKAFF. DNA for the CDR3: TGCAGTGCTAGAGGCCGGTCAAGGGAGAAAGCTTTCTTT.

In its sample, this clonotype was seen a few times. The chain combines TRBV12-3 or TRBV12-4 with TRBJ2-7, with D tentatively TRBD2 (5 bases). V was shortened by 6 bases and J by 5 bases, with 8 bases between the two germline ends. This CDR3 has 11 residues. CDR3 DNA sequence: TGTGCCAGCAGCCGAGGGAACGAGCAGTACTTC. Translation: CASSRGNEQYF.

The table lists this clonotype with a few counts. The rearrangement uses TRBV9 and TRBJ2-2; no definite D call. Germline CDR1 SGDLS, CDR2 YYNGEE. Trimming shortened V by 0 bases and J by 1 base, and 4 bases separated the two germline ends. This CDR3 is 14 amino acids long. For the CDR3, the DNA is TGTGCCAGCAGCGTAGAGGGGAACACCGGGGAGCTGTTTTTT. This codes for CASSVEGNTGELFF.

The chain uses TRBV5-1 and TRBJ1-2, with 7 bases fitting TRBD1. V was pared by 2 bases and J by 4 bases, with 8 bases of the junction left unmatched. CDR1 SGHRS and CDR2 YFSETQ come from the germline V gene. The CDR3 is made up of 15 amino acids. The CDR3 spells CASSFSTGKAYGYTF. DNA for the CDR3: TGCGCCAGCAGCTTCTCGACAGGGAAGGCCTATGGCTACACCTTC.

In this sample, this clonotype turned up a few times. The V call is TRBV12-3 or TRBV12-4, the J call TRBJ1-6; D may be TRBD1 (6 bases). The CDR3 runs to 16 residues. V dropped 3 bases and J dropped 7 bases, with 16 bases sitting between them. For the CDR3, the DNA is TGTGCCAGCAGTTTCTCCTTCGGCAGGGGAAATTCACCCCTCCACTTT. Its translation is CASSFSFGRGNSPLHF.

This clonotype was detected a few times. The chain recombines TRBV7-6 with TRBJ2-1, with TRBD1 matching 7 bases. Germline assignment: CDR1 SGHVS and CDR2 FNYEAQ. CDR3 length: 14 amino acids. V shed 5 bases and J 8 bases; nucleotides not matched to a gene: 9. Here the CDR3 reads CASSAATGADEQFF. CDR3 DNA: TGTGCCAGCAGCGCCGCTACAGGGGCCGATGAGCAGTTCTTC.

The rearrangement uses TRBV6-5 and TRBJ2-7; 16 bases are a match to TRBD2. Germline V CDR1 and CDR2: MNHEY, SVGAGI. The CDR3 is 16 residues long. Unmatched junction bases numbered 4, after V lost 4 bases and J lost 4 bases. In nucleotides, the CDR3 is TGTGCCAGCAGTTCGGGACTAGCGGGAGGGCCGTACGAGCAGTACTTC. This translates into CASSSGLAGGPYEQYF.

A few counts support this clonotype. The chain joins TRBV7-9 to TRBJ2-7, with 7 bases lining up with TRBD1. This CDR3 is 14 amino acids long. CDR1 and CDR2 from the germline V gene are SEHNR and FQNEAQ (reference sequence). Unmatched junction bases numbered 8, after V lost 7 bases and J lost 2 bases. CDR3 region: CASTSDRAPYEQYF. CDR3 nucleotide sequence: TGTGCCAGCACCAGTGACAGGGCCCCCTACGAGCAGTACTTC.

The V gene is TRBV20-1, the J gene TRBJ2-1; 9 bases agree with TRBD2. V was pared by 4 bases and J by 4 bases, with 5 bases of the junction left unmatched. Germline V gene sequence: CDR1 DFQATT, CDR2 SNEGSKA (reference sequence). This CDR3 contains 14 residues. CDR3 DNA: TGCAGTGCTAAAGCGGGAGGACTATACAATGAGCAGTTCTTC. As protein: CSAKAGGLYNEQFF.

The CDR3 loop reads CSAGTGDFSYEQYF. For the CDR3, the DNA is TGCAGTGCTGGGACAGGGGACTTCTCCTACGAGCAGTACTTC. The chain employs TRBV20-1 and TRBJ2-7; 10 bases match TRBD1. The germline V gene encodes CDR1 DFQATT and CDR2 SNEGSKA (reference sequence). J lost 0 bases, V lost 5 bases, and 4 bases had no gene match. This CDR3 is built from 14 residues.